The table lists the clone carrying this T cell receptor beta chain with many counts. This CDR3 contains 14 residues. The V gene's germline CDR1 is SNHLY and CDR2 FYNNEI. V lost 8 bases and J 2 bases, leaving 15 bases between the germline ends. Hyperthyroidism patients were newly diagnosed, had disease duration under 2 months, and were aged 18 to 65 years. The entry originates in a study of T cells in Graves' hyperthyroidism and ophthalmopathy. TCR beta CDR3 region amplification was performed from RNA transcripts. Initially, a first-round RT-PCR of the TCR CDR3 employed the HTBI primer set. TCRdb itself ran the multiplex PCR reads through MiXCR, one entry per CDR3 protein. The sample holds hundreds of thousands of distinct CDR3 sequences; less than 30% are singletons and the top ten take about 30%.

The TCR was taken from a man aged 40-50 years with Graves' hyperthyroidism that later progressed to Graves' ophthalmopathy. The V gene is TRBV2, the J gene TRBJ1-2, with D possibly matching TRBD1 (6 bases). Sample: blood. The CDR3 DNA reads TGTGCCAGCCTCGCATACAGGGCCAACTATGGCTACACCTTC. Translating gives CASLAYRANYGYTF.